This entry describes one TCR beta chain. Its antigen is still unknown. Authors' methods: Filtering was not the same, since immunoSEQ gave junction-only sequences without quality scores. Repertoires were generated with immunoSEQ multiplex PCR, while TCRdb's copy carries only in-frame clones and drops some. The DNA gave D and trimming, while V, J and clone size come from that table. Among roughly 2.5 million clones listed, just over 90% were seen once. Trimming cost V 4 bases and J 2 bases, with 7 bases left between them. This CDR3 contains 13 residues. Germline V gene data show CDR1 as LNHDA and CDR2 as SQIVND (reference sequence). This record belongs to a study of shared clonotypes between healthy human individuals. Study findings and constraints: The generation probabilities recorded for non-shared clonotypes fell below those of clonotypes shared by all four donors.

The origin of this receptor is a young man in good health. The chain combines TRBV19 with TRBJ2-3; the D is unclear. Sequenced material: naive CD4+ T cells sorted from blood. Described subset: CD45RA+ positively selected. CDR3 sequence: CASSRQTTDTQYF. The DNA for the CDR3 is TGTGCCAGTAGTAGGCAAACCACAGATACGCAGTATTTT.